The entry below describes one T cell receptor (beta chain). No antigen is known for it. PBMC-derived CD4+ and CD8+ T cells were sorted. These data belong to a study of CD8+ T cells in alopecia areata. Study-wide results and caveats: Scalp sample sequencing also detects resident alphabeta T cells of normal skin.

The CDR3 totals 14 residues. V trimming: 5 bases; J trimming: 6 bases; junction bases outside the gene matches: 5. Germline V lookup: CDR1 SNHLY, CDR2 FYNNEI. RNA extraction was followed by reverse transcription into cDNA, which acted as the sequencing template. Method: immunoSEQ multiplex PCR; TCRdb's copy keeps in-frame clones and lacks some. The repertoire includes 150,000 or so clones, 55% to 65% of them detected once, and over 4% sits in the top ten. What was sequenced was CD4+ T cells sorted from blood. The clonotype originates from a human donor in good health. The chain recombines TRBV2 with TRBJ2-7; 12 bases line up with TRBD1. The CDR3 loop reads CASSLGQGAGEQYF. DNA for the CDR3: TGTGCCAGCAGTTTGGGACAGGGGGCCGGCGAGCAGTACTTC.